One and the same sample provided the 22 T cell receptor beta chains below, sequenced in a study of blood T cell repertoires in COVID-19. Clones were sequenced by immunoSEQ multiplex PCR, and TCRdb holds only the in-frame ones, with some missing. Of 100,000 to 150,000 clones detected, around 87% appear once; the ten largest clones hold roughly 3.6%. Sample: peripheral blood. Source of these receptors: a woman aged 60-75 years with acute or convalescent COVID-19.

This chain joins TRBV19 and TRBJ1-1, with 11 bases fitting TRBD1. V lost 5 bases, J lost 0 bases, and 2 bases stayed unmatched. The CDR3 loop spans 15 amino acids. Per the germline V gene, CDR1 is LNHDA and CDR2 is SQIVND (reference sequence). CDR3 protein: CASSEDRGLNTEAFF. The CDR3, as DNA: TGTGCCAGTAGTGAGGACAGGGGGCTGAACACTGAAGCTTTCTTT.

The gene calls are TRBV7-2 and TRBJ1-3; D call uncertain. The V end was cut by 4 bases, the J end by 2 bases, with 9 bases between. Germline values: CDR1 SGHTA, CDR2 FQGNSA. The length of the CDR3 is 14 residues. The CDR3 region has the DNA TGTGCCAGCAGCTCCCTCGGGGCTGGAAACACCATATATTTT. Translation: CASSSLGAGNTIYF.

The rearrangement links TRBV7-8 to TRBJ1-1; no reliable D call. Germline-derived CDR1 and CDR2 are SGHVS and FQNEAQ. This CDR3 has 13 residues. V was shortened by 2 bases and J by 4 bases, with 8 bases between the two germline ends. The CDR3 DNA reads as TGTGCCAGCAGCTTAATCCTTCTCACTGAAGCTTTCTTT. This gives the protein CASSLILLTEAFF.

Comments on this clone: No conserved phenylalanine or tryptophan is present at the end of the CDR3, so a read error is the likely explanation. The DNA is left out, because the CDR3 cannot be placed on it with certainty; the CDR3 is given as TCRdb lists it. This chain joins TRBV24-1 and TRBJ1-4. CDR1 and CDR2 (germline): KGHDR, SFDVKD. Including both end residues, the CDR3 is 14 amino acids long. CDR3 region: CATSLPRRGRWFLV.

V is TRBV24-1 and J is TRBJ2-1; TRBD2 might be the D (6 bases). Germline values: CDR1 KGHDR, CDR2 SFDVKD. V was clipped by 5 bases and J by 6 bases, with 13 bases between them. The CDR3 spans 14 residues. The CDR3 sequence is CATSAPVGGNEQFF. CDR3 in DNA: TGTGCCACCAGTGCCCCCGTCGGGGGCAATGAGCAGTTCTTC.

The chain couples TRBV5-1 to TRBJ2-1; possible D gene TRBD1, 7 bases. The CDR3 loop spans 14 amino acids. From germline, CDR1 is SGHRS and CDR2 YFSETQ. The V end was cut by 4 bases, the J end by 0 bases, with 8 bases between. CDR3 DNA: TGCGCCAGCAGCCAGGGGGGCTCCTACAATGAGCAGTTCTTC. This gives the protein CASSQGGSYNEQFF. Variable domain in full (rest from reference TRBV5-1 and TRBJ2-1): KAGVTQTPRYLIKTRGQQVTLSCSPISGHRSVSWYQQTPGQGLQFLFEYFSETQRNKGNFPGRFSGRQFSNSRSEMNVSTLELGDSALYLCASSQGGSYNEQFFGPGTRLTVL.

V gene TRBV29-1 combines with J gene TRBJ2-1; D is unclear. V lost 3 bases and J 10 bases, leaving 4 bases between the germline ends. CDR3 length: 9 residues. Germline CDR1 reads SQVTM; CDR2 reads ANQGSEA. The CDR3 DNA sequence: TGCAGCGTTGAGGCAGAGCAGTTCTTC. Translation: CSVEAEQFF.

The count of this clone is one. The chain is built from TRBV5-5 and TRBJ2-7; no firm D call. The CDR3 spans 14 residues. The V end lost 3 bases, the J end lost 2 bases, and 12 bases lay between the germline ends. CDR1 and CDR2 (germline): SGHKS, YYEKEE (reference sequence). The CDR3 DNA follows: TGTGCCAGCAGCTCCCTAAGTTTCACCTACGAGCAGTACTTC. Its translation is CASSSLSFTYEQYF.

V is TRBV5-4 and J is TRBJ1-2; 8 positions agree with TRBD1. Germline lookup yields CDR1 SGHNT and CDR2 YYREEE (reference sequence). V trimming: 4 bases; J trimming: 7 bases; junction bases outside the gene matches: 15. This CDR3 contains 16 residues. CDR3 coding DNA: TGTGCCAGCAGCCCCCAAGGGGCAGGGGGCGGTACTGGCTACACCTTC. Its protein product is CASSPQGAGGGTGYTF.

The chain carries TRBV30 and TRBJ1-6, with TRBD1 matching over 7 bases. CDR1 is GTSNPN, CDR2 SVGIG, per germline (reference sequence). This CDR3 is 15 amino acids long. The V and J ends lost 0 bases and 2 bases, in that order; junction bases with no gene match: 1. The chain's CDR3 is CAWSVQGAYNSPLHF. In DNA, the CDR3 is TGTGCCTGGAGTGTTCAGGGGGCCTATAATTCACCCCTCCACTTT.

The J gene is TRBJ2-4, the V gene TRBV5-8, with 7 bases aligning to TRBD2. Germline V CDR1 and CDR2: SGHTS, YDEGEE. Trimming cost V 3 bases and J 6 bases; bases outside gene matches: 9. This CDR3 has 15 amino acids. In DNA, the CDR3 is TGTGCCAGCAGCTCCCGGAGCGGGATTGGAAACATTCAGTACTTC. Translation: CASSSRSGIGNIQYF.

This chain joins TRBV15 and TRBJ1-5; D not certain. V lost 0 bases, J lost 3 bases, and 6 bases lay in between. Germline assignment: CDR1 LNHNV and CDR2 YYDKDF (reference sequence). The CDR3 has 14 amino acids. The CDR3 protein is CATSRERVNQPQHF. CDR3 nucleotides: TGTGCCACCAGCAGAGAACGGGTCAATCAGCCCCAGCATTTT.

CDR3 loop: CASSLAREIPEAFF. CDR3 coding DNA: TGTGCCAGCAGCTTGGCCAGGGAAATTCCTGAAGCTTTCTTT. The chain employs TRBV5-5 and TRBJ1-1; D perhaps matches TRBD1 (5 bases). With 0 bases removed from V and 6 bases from J, the gap between germline ends came to 12 bases. CDR3 length: 14 amino acids. The germline gives CDR1 SGHKS, CDR2 YYEKEE (reference sequence).

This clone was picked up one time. For the CDR3, the DNA is TGTGCCAGTAGTTTCCTCCCGGGACAGGCAAATGAAAAACTGTTTTTT. This translates into CASSFLPGQANEKLFF. The chain couples TRBV19 to TRBJ1-4, with TRBD1 matching 8 bases. This CDR3 is 16 amino acids long. Trimming took 5 bases from V and 5 from J; bases not matched to a gene: 10. Germline V CDR1 and CDR2: LNHDA, SQIVND (reference sequence).

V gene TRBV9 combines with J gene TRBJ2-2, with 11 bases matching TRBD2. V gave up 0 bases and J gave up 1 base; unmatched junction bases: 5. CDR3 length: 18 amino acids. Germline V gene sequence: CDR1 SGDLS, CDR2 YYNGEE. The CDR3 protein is CASSVELAGARNTGELFF. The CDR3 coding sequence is TGTGCCAGCAGCGTAGAACTAGCGGGAGCTCGGAACACCGGGGAGCTGTTTTTT.

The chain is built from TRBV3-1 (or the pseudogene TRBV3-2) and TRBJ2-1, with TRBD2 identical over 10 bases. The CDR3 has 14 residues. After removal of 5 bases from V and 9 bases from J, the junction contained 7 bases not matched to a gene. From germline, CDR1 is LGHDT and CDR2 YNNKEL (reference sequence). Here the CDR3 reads CASSKLAGVGEQFF. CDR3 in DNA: TGTGCCAGCAGCAAGCTAGCGGGAGTTGGTGAGCAGTTCTTC.

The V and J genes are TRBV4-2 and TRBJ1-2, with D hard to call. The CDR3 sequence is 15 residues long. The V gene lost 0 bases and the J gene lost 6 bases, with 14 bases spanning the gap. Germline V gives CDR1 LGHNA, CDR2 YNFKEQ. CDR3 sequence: CASSQDLGGVDGYTF. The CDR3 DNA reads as TGTGCCAGCAGCCAAGATCTGGGCGGGGTGGATGGCTACACCTTC.

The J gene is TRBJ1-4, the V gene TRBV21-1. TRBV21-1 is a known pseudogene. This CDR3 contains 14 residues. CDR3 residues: CASSLRLKSEKLFF. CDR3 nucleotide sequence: TGTGCCAGCAGTCTTAGATTGAAGTCCGAAAAACTGTTTTTT.

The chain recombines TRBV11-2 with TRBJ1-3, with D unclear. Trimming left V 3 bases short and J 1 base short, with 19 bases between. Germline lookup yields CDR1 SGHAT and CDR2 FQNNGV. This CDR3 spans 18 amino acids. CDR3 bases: TGTGCCAGCAGCTTGTGGCCCTCTGGGCGTGATTCTGGAAACACCATATATTTT. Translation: CASSLWPSGRDSGNTIYF.

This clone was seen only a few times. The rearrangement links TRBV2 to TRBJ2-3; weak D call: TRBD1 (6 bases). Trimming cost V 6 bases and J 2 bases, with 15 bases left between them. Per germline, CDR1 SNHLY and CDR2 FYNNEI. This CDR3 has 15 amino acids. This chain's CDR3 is CASRSGQVTTDTQYF. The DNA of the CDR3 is TGTGCCAGCAGATCGGGACAAGTAACCACAGATACGCAGTATTTT.

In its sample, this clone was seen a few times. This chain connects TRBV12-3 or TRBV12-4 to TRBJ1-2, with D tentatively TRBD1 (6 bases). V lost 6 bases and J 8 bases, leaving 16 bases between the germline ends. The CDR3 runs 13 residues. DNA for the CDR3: TGTGCCAGCAGCGCCACAGGGTTGGGCGGCTACACCTTC. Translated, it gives CASSATGLGGYTF.

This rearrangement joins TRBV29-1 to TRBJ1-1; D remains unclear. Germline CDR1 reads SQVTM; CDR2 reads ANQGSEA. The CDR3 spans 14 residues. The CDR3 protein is CAFSREVANTEAFF. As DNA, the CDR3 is TGCGCGTTCTCGCGGGAGGTAGCGAACACTGAAGCTTTCTTT.